The 24 T cell receptor beta chains presented below share a single source sample, sequenced in a study of T cell changes during pregnancy in multiple sclerosis. Clones were sequenced by immunoSEQ multiplex PCR, and TCRdb holds only the in-frame ones, with some missing. The profile covers tens of thousands of clones, with more than 75% appearing a single time and under 0.75% taken by the ten largest. Sequences were derived from CD4+ T cells from peripheral blood mononuclear cells, sampled in the second trimester of pregnancy. These receptors all stem from a female donor in good health, enrolled as a control in a pregnancy study.

The chain joins TRBV5-1 to TRBJ1-3; D is perhaps TRBD1 (5 bases). The CDR3 has 16 amino acids. Germline assignment: CDR1 SGHRS and CDR2 YFSETQ. Trimming pared 4 bases from V and 3 bases from J, leaving 17 bases between. The CDR3 DNA sequence: TGCGCCAGCAGCCGCCCGAGGGGAGGGAATGGAAACACCATATATTTT. It yields the protein CASSRPRGGNGNTIYF.

The chain uses TRBV4-3 and TRBJ2-3; TRBD2 agrees at 14 bases. J gave up 5 bases and V 1 base, and 8 bases lay outside the gene matches. The CDR3 length is 18 residues. Germline CDR1 reads LGHNA; CDR2 reads YSLEER. CDR3 sequence (DNA): TGCGCCAGCAGCCAAGCAAGGACTAGCGGGGGGCACGGAGATACGCAGTATTTT. Translated, it gives CASSQARTSGGHGDTQYF.

J is TRBJ1-6 and V is TRBV19; TRBD1 matches at 8 bases. J lost 3 bases, V lost 8 bases, and 9 bases had no gene match. The V gene's germline CDR1 is LNHDA and CDR2 SQIVND (reference sequence). The CDR3 spans 16 residues. This chain's CDR3 is CASRIGQGVYNSPLHF. In DNA form, the CDR3 reads TGTGCCAGTCGGATCGGACAGGGAGTCTATAATTCACCCCTCCACTTT.

CDR3 DNA: TGTGCCAGCAGCCAAGGACAGGGTGAAGGACAGCCCCAGCATTTT. Its protein is CASSQGQGEGQPQHF. The chain links TRBV7-9 to TRBJ1-5, with 8 positions matching TRBD1. The CDR3 extends over 15 amino acids. Germline V lookup: CDR1 SEHNR, CDR2 FQNEAQ (reference sequence). V was pared by 5 bases and J by 7 bases, with 10 bases of the junction left unmatched.

The rearrangement joins TRBV6-6 to TRBJ1-2; 8 nucleotides line up with TRBD1. Germline V gene sequence: CDR1 MNHNY, CDR2 SVGAGI (reference sequence). V was clipped by 5 bases and J by 0 bases; unmatched bases: 5. This CDR3 has 15 residues. CDR3 residues: CASSKQGGTNYGYTF. The CDR3 DNA sequence: TGTGCCAGCAGTAAACAGGGGGGTACTAACTATGGCTACACCTTC.

J is TRBJ2-7 and V is TRBV28; 9 nucleotides match TRBD1. The CDR3 extends over 14 amino acids. In germline, CDR1 is MDHEN, CDR2 SYDVKM. V was pared by 5 bases and J by 5 bases, with 7 bases of the junction left unmatched. This CDR3 is CASSPGDRADEQYF. The CDR3 nucleotides are TGTGCCAGCAGTCCAGGGGACAGGGCAGACGAGCAGTACTTC.

The chain has TRBV7-9 and TRBJ2-5, with D perhaps matching TRBD2 (6 bases). The CDR3 has 16 amino acids. Trimming pared 3 bases from V and 5 bases from J, leaving 19 bases between. The V gene's germline CDR1 is SEHNR and CDR2 FQNEAQ (reference sequence). The CDR3 loop reads CASSFLGGSSTETQYF. The DNA of the CDR3 is TGTGCCAGCAGCTTTCTAGGAGGGTCTAGCACCGAGACCCAGTACTTC. Combining the CDR3 with reference TRBV7-9 and TRBJ2-5 gives the whole variable domain DTGVSQNPRHKITKRGQNVTFRCDPISEHNRLYWYRQTLGQGPEFLTYFQNEAQLEKSRLLSDRFSAERPKGSFSTLEIQRTEQGDSAMYLCASSFLGGSSTETQYFGPGTRLLVL.

The chain employs TRBV19 and TRBJ1-1, with 7 bases identical to TRBD1. The CDR3 is made up of 15 amino acids. Germline lookup yields CDR1 LNHDA and CDR2 SQIVND (reference sequence). Trimming cost V 6 bases and J 0 bases; bases outside gene matches: 7. In DNA form, the CDR3 reads TGTGCCAGTAGGAGGGACAGTCAGATGAACACTGAAGCTTTCTTT. Residues: CASRRDSQMNTEAFF.

The chain has TRBV7-2 and TRBJ2-7; 10 nucleotides agree with TRBD2. With 5 bases clipped from V and 4 bases from J, the junction kept 11 bases outside the gene matches. Germline assignment: CDR1 SGHTA and CDR2 FQGNSA. This CDR3 has 16 amino acids. CDR3 sequence (DNA): TGTGCCAGCAGCCCCGGGGGGGGTAGCGGGGGGTACGAGCAGTACTTC. Encoded protein: CASSPGGGSGGYEQYF.

This clone was picked up one time. The chain combines TRBV11-1 with TRBJ2-3; 8 bases are shared with TRBD2. CDR1 and CDR2 (germline): SGHAT, FQDESV (reference sequence). The CDR3 has 17 amino acids. Trimming at V came to 4 bases and at J to 2 bases, leaving 11 bases not matched to a gene. CDR3 nucleotide sequence: TGTGCCAGCAGCTCCAGGGTAGCGGGGTCCAACACAGATACGCAGTATTTT. It codes for CASSSRVAGSNTDTQYF.

The rearrangement joins TRBV7-9 to TRBJ1-1; 8 bases line up with TRBD1. J lost 5 bases, V lost 1 base, and 3 bases had no gene match. Looked up from germline, CDR1 is SEHNR and CDR2 is FQNEAQ (reference sequence). The CDR3 contains 14 residues. The CDR3 region is CASSLGTGYTEAFF. CDR3 bases: TGTGCCAGCAGCTTAGGGACAGGGTATACTGAAGCTTTCTTT.

The CDR3: CASSLGGNNYGYTF. The CDR3 DNA reads TGTGCCAGCAGCTTAGGCGGTAACAACTATGGCTACACCTTC. This chain uses TRBV7-9 with TRBJ1-2, with no clear D. Trimming shortened V by 1 base and J by 2 bases, and 8 bases separated the two germline ends. Germline-derived CDR1 and CDR2 are SEHNR and FQNEAQ (reference sequence). The CDR3 runs to 14 residues. Variable domain in full (rest from reference TRBV7-9 and TRBJ1-2): DTGVSQNPRHKITKRGQNVTFRCDPISEHNRLYWYRQTLGQGPEFLTYFQNEAQLEKSRLLSDRFSAERPKGSFSTLEIQRTEQGDSAMYLCASSLGGNNYGYTFGSGTRLTVV.

The J gene is TRBJ2-5, the V gene TRBV7-9; a possible D gene is TRBD1 (6 bases). The CDR3 runs 16 residues. Germline V gene lookup returns CDR1 SEHNR and CDR2 FQNEAQ (reference sequence). The V end lost 1 base, the J end lost 0 bases, and 12 bases lay between the germline ends. The CDR3 spells CASSLGDRRHQETQYF. The CDR3 coding sequence is TGTGCCAGCAGCTTAGGAGACAGGCGCCACCAAGAGACCCAGTACTTC.

The chain combines TRBV6-5 with TRBJ2-1; TRBD1 matches at 7 bases. This CDR3 is 15 amino acids long. With 2 bases clipped from V and 6 bases from J, the junction kept 7 bases outside the gene matches. CDR1 MNHEY and CDR2 SVGAGI come from the germline V gene. In DNA, the CDR3 is TGTGCCAGCAGTTACCCGGGACAGTCCCGCAATGAGCAGTTCTTC. Translating gives CASSYPGQSRNEQFF.

This chain uses TRBV29-1 with TRBJ2-5; TRBD1 agrees at 9 bases. The DNA end lines up better with TRBJ2-7; the J call may be wrong. There are 13 residues in the CDR3. Germline values: CDR1 SQVTM, CDR2 ANQGSEA. The CDR3 DNA reads TGCAGCGCCACCGGGACAGGGACCTACGAGCAGTACTTC. It codes for CSATGTGTYEQYF.

The chain couples TRBV7-8 to TRBJ2-1; 8 bases agree with TRBD2. V was clipped by 7 bases and J by 7 bases; unmatched bases: 12. The CDR3 runs 15 residues. Germline CDR1 SGHVS, CDR2 FQNEAQ. The CDR3 DNA follows: TGTGCCAGCATGGGCAAGACGGGGGGGAGGAATGAGCAGTTCTTC. Translation: CASMGKTGGRNEQFF.

V usage is TRBV7-2 and J usage is TRBJ2-1; D is possibly TRBD2 (6 bases). CDR3 length: 15 residues. From germline, CDR1 is SGHTA and CDR2 FQGNSA. Deletions cut 1 base from V and 4 bases from J, with 11 bases between. CDR3 DNA sequence: TGTGCCAGCAGCTTAGAGGAGGGACGTTACAATGAGCAGTTCTTC. It codes for CASSLEEGRYNEQFF.

The chain links TRBV7-2 to TRBJ1-5; D may be TRBD1 (6 bases). V lost 8 bases and J lost 3, with 11 bases in between. The CDR3 length is 13 residues. Germline V gene sequence: CDR1 SGHTA, CDR2 FQGNSA. The CDR3 spells CASAGDTNQPQHF. Written as DNA, the CDR3 is TGTGCCAGCGCGGGGGACACCAATCAGCCCCAGCATTTT.

The V gene is TRBV6-5, the J gene TRBJ2-1; 9 nucleotides align to TRBD2. The germline V gene has CDR1 MNHEY and CDR2 SVGAGI. After removal of 2 bases from V and 7 bases from J, the junction contained 6 bases not matched to a gene. The CDR3 runs 15 residues. The DNA for the CDR3 is TGTGCCAGCAGTTACGAGGGGACTAGCTTAAATGAGCAGTTCTTC. Translated, it gives CASSYEGTSLNEQFF.

The chain uses TRBV20-1 and TRBJ1-1; D unclear. Between the trimmed V and J ends, which lost 5 bases and 1 base, there was a span of 5 bases. There are 11 residues in the CDR3. CDR1 is DFQATT, CDR2 SNEGSKA, per germline (reference sequence). The CDR3 here is CSASGNTEAFF. CDR3 DNA: TGCAGTGCTTCCGGGAACACTGAAGCTTTCTTT.

The rearrangement joins TRBV11-1 to TRBJ1-4; a possible D gene is TRBD1 (6 bases). The CDR3 runs to 14 residues. The V and J ends lost 3 bases and 8 bases respectively, with 13 bases between them. From germline, CDR1 is SGHAT and CDR2 FQDESV (reference sequence). CDR3 coding DNA: TGTGCCAGCAGCTTGGAAGGGGGTGGAGAAAAACTGTTTTTT. Protein sequence: CASSLEGGGEKLFF. Complete variable domain (other parts from reference TRBV11-1 and TRBJ1-4): EAEVAQSPRYKITEKSQAVAFWCDPISGHATLYWYRQILGQGPELLVQFQDESVVDDSQLPKDRFSAERLKGVDSTLKIQPAELGDSAMYLCASSLEGGGEKLFFGSGTQLSVL.

This chain links TRBV4-3 with TRBJ1-6; D may be TRBD1 (5 bases). Germline CDR1 LGHNA, CDR2 YSLEER. The CDR3 is made up of 15 amino acids. V lost 1 base, J lost 8 bases, and 12 bases lay in between. The CDR3 reads CASSQVTGDHSPLHF. CDR3 bases: TGCGCCAGCAGCCAAGTGACGGGGGACCATTCACCCCTCCACTTT.

J is TRBJ2-7 and V is TRBV25-1, with D uncertain. The germline V gene has CDR1 MGHDK and CDR2 SYGVNS. This CDR3 is 13 amino acids long. V lost 4 bases and J 6 bases, leaving 13 bases between the germline ends. Written as DNA, the CDR3 is TGTGCCAGCAGTGGTCTCGACTTGGTCGAGCAGTACTTC. Its translation is CASSGLDLVEQYF.

The chain couples TRBV7-2 to TRBJ2-4; D remains unclear. The CDR3 consists of 11 residues. Germline V gene data show CDR1 as SGHTA and CDR2 as FQGNSA. Trimming pared 4 bases from V and 10 bases from J, leaving 8 bases between. The CDR3 DNA reads as TGTGCCAGCAGCTCTTCTCCTATTCAGTACTTC. Encoded protein: CASSSSPIQYF.